This TCR beta chain was sequenced during a study of CD8 T cells in ankylosing spondylitis. Overall study findings and caveats: According to the report, clones linked to the disease were significantly enriched in matched synovial fluid samples taken from ankylosing spondylitis patients. A motif of 7 to 9 highly homologous TCR beta variants was seen as apparently characteristic of ankylosing spondylitis blood. Earlier work had already found some motif variants in reactive arthritis synovial fluid and blood.

V was shortened by 3 bases and J by 2 bases, with 7 bases between the two germline ends. This CDR3 contains 13 residues. Each CDR3 protein gets one entry after TCRdb re-called the 5' RACE reads with MiXCR. The sample contains about 540,000 distinct CDR3 sequences, more than 9.5% of which appear only once. This clonotype was counted a few times. Its antigen is still unknown. This clonotype originated in a male donor with ankylosing spondylitis. The chain couples TRBV12-3 or TRBV12-4 to TRBJ2-5; D remains ambiguous. The sequenced material came from blood, either unsorted or a sorted T cell fraction (not recorded which). The CDR3 region has the DNA TGTGCCAGCAGTTTTGAGTCGCAAGAGACCCAGTACTTC. Its translation: CASSFESQETQYF.